This T cell receptor (delta chain) was recorded in a study of gamma-delta T cells after stem cell transplantation. TCRdb reprocessed the RT-PCR reads using CATT. The sample contains some 12,000 delta-chain clones, around two fifths of which appear only once. The sample holds a few counts of this clone. Other DNA sequences in this specimen translate into the identical CDR3. The germline V gene has CDR1 GEAIGNYY and CDR2 EKD. There are 23 residues in the CDR3. Trimming left V 0 bases short and J 0 bases short, with 26 bases between. The chain couples TRDV2 to TRDJ3; possible D gene TRDD3, 5 bases. The sample was gamma-delta T cells. The clonotype originates from a human donor. It is not recorded whose cells these are; they may come from a transplant donor. For the CDR3, the DNA is TGTGCCTGTGACACCCAGCGACGGGTGGGGAGGCCTGCTAGCTCCTGGGACACCCGACAGATGTTTTTC. Its protein is CACDTQRRVGRPASSWDTRQMFF.